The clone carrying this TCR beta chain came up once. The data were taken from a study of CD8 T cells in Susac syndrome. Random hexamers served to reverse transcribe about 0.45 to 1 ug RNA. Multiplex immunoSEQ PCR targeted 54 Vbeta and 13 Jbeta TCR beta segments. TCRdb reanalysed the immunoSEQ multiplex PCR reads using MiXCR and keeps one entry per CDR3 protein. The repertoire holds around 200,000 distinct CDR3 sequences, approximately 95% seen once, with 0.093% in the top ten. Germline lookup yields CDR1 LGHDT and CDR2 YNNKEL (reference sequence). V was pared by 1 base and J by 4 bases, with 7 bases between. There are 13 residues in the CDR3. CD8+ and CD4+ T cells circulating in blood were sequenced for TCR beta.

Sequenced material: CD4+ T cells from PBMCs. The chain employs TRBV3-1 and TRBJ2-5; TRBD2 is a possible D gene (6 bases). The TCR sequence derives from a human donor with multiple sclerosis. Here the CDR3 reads CASSQAGVETQYF. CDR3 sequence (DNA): TGTGCCAGCAGCCAAGCGGGGGTAGAGACCCAGTACTTC.